These 15 T cell receptor beta chains were all obtained from the same sample, sequenced in a study of blood T cell repertoires in COVID-19 (dated by TCRdb to 2020 to 2021). The method behind the library was the immunoSEQ multiplex PCR assay. The source is immuneACCESS, and TCRdb retained only in-frame sequences with V and J called. Part of the clones is not carried over; for the studies checked, unresolved V genes explain less than half of this, and the remainder is unexplained. The sample table contains fewer than 40,000 clones; only one count was recorded for roughly 78% of them. The ten largest clones represent 33% of the sample. The sequenced sample consisted of peripheral blood. The source of these receptors is a man between 60 and 75 years old with acute or convalescent COVID-19.

V gene TRBV11-2 combines with J gene TRBJ1-1; no definite D call. Germline CDR1 SGHAT, CDR2 FQNNGV. There are 15 residues in the CDR3. Trimming took 0 bases from V and 4 from J, leaving 12 bases between them. For the CDR3, the DNA is TGTGCCAGCAGCTTAGATCCGGGGTTCGGCACTGAAGCTTTCTTT. Translated, it gives CASSLDPGFGTEAFF.

V usage is TRBV10-3 and J usage is TRBJ1-5; D possibly corresponds to TRBD1 (6 bases). V shed 5 bases and J shed 5 bases, with 10 bases lying between them. CDR3 length: 13 residues. From germline, CDR1 is ENHRY and CDR2 SYGVKD. The CDR3 nucleotides are TGTGCCATCAGTAGGGAGGGGGATCAGCCCCAGCATTTT. This codes for CAISREGDQPQHF.

This clone was recorded only once. V and J are TRBV7-7 and TRBJ2-7; 8 nucleotides match TRBD1. The J segment lost 7 bases and the V segment lost 1 base, leaving 6 bases of the junction unmatched. Germline assignment: CDR1 SSHAT and CDR2 FNYEAQ (reference sequence). The CDR3 extends over 14 amino acids. CDR3 sequence (DNA): TGTGCCAGCAGCTTAGGAACAGGGGGAAGTGAGCAGTACTTC. Its translation: CASSLGTGGSEQYF.

The CDR3 here is CASSSGLAGPTGELFF. In DNA form, the CDR3 reads TGTGCCAGCAGCTCGGGACTAGCGGGACCTACCGGGGAGCTGTTTTTT. This chain joins TRBV7-2 and TRBJ2-2; 13 bases line up with TRBD2. The V gene's germline CDR1 is SGHTA and CDR2 FQGNSA. Trimming cost V 4 bases and J 5 bases; bases outside gene matches: 4. The CDR3 runs to 16 residues.

This clone was detected a few times. This chain connects TRBV14 to TRBJ2-7, with D possibly matching TRBD1 (6 bases). The CDR3 length is 13 residues. CDR1 and CDR2 (germline): SGHDN, FVKESK. The germline V and J ends were trimmed by 5 bases and 7 bases, with 15 bases remaining between them. CDR3: CASSSDRLGEQYF. CDR3 in DNA: TGTGCCAGCAGCTCCGACAGGCTGGGGGAGCAGTACTTC.

CDR3 sequence: CASRPGTGLEKLFF. CDR3 nucleotides: TGTGCCAGCAGACCCGGGACAGGGCTTGAAAAACTGTTTTTT. V and J are TRBV3-1 (or the pseudogene TRBV3-2) and TRBJ1-4; 9 positions match TRBD1. CDR1 and CDR2 (germline): LGHDT, YNNKEL (reference sequence). This CDR3 has 14 residues. V was pared by 6 bases and J by 7 bases, with 6 bases of the junction left unmatched.

The chain couples TRBV9 to TRBJ1-1; perhaps TRBD1 as D (5 bases). The V gene's germline CDR1 is SGDLS and CDR2 YYNGEE. The length of the CDR3 is 13 residues. V was trimmed by 4 bases and J by 6 bases, leaving 13 bases between them. The DNA for the CDR3 is TGTGCCAGCAGCCCCAGGGTGAGCGCTGAAGCTTTCTTT. The encoded protein is CASSPRVSAEAFF.

The chain recombines TRBV18 with TRBJ1-4, with 7 bases lining up with TRBD1. The CDR3 runs to 14 residues. V trimming: 5 bases; J trimming: 6 bases; junction bases outside the gene matches: 6. The germline V gene encodes CDR1 KGHSH and CDR2 LQKENI. The chain's CDR3 is CASSRGTGDEKLFF. The CDR3, as DNA: TGTGCCAGCTCAAGAGGCACAGGGGATGAAAAACTGTTTTTT.

This chain connects TRBV5-4 to TRBJ1-2, with D possibly TRBD1 on 6 matching bases. The germline V gene has CDR1 SGHNT and CDR2 YYREEE (reference sequence). This CDR3 has 12 residues. V was clipped by 1 base and J by 8 bases, with 9 bases between them. The CDR3 nucleotides are TGTGCCAGCAGCTTGTACAGGGAGGGCTACACCTTC. Protein: CASSLYREGYTF.

The chain carries TRBV19 and TRBJ1-2; 7 positions agree with TRBD1. The trim removed 6 bases at V and 3 bases at J, leaving 4 bases unmatched. This CDR3 has 13 residues. CDR1 is LNHDA, CDR2 SQIVND, per germline (reference sequence). The CDR3 DNA is TGTGCCAGTAGGGGGACAGCTTACTATGGCTACACCTTC. Its translation: CASRGTAYYGYTF.

The chain uses TRBV12-3 or TRBV12-4 and TRBJ1-2, with D tentatively TRBD1 (6 bases). Trimming removed 5 bases from V and 4 bases from J, with 8 bases in between. The CDR3 consists of 12 residues. In DNA, the CDR3 is TGTGCCAGCAGTCGGACAGCCTATGGCTACACCTTC. It codes for CASSRTAYGYTF.

The chain is built from TRBV27 and TRBJ2-3; D is perhaps TRBD2 (5 bases). Germline CDR1 is MNHEY and CDR2 is SMNVEV (reference sequence). The V end lost 9 bases, the J end lost 0 bases, and 10 bases lay between the germline ends. This CDR3 region has 13 residues. The CDR3 sequence: CASNRGSTDTQYF. The CDR3 coding sequence is TGTGCCAGTAACCGGGGAAGCACAGATACGCAGTATTTT.

In this sample, this clone turned up once. This rearrangement joins TRBV30 to TRBJ1-1; 9 bases align to TRBD1. With V trimmed by 7 bases and J by 4 bases, 19 bases remained unmatched. Per the germline V gene, CDR1 is GTSNPN and CDR2 is SVGIG (reference sequence). The CDR3 totals 17 residues. The CDR3 spells CAFASGTGISLATEAFF. For the CDR3, the DNA is TGTGCCTTTGCCTCCGGGACAGGGATATCCCTAGCCACTGAAGCTTTCTTT.

The chain carries TRBV6-6 and TRBJ2-7; 9 nucleotides agree with TRBD1. With V trimmed by 5 bases and J by 2 bases, 7 bases remained unmatched. The V gene's germline CDR1 is MNHNY and CDR2 SVGAGI (reference sequence). This CDR3 is built from 15 residues. In DNA, the CDR3 is TGTGCCAGCAGTCCCGTAACAGGGGGCCCCTACGAGCAGTACTTC. The encoded protein is CASSPVTGGPYEQYF.

The sample holds a few counts of this clone. This chain joins TRBV5-1 and TRBJ2-3; 8 bases match TRBD2. The CDR3 extends over 15 amino acids. Germline assignment: CDR1 SGHRS and CDR2 YFSETQ. The V gene end was trimmed by 4 bases and the J gene end by 1 base; junction bases not matched to a gene: 5. The CDR3 coding sequence is TGCGCCAGCAGCCGATTAGCGGGGCGCACAGATACGCAGTATTTT. Encoded protein: CASSRLAGRTDTQYF.